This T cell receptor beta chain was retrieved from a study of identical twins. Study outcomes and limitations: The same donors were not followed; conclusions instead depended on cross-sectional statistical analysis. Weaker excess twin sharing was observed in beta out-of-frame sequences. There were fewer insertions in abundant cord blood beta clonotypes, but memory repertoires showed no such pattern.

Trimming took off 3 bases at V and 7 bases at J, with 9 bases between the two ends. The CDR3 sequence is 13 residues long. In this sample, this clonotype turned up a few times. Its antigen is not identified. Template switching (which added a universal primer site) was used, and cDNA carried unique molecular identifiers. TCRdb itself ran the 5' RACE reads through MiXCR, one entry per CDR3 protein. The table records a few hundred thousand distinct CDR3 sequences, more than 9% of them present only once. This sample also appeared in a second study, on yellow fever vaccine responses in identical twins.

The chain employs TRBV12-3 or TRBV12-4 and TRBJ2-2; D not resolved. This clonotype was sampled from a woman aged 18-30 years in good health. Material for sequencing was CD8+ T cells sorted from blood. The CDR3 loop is CASSLGGFGELFF. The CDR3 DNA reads TGTGCCAGCAGTTTGGGTGGGTTCGGGGAGCTGTTTTTT.